These 8 T cell receptor beta chains were sequenced from one sample in a study of T cell clonotyping in hematopoietic cell transplantation. Assay: immunoSEQ multiplex PCR; the TCRdb copy retains only in-frame clones and omits some. The sample consists of some 17,000 clones, approximately 74% of them appearing once. The sample taken for sequencing was peripheral blood mononuclear cells. These receptor sequences come from a woman aged 60-75 years in good health. Some clones in this sample may be carry-over from other donors' samples.

This chain joins TRBV6-6 and TRBJ2-1, with 10 bases that match TRBD2. The CDR3 has 16 residues. V trimming: 8 bases; J trimming: 4 bases; junction bases outside the gene matches: 11. Looked up from germline, CDR1 is MNHNY and CDR2 is SVGAGI (reference sequence). CDR3 region: CASAERTSGAYNEQFF. CDR3 bases: TGTGCCAGCGCCGAACGCACTAGCGGGGCTTACAATGAGCAGTTCTTC.

The V gene is TRBV20-1, the J gene TRBJ1-2; unclear D gene. Germline CDR1 is DFQATT and CDR2 is SNEGSKA (reference sequence). This CDR3 is built from 10 residues. Trimming took off 7 bases at V and 4 bases at J, with 7 bases between the two ends. The CDR3 sequence: CSVAGYGYTF. In DNA, the CDR3 is TGCAGTGTAGCGGGCTATGGCTACACCTTC.

The chain carries TRBV4-3 and TRBJ2-1; D unresolved. This CDR3 contains 15 residues. V was pared by 0 bases and J by 4 bases, with 10 bases between. Looked up from germline, CDR1 is LGHNA and CDR2 is YSLEER. CDR3 DNA sequence: TGCGCCAGCAGCCAAGAATGGGTTACGTACAATGAGCAGTTCTTC. Amino acid sequence: CASSQEWVTYNEQFF.

A word on this clone: Other DNA sequences in this specimen translate into the identical CDR3. This chain links TRBV9 with TRBJ2-2; D is ambiguous. V was shortened by 3 bases and J by 0 bases, with 6 bases between the two germline ends. The CDR3 has 14 amino acids. Germline V gene lookup returns CDR1 SGDLS and CDR2 YYNGEE. CDR3 sequence (DNA): TGTGCCAGCAGCGGAGGCGCGAACACCGGGGAGCTGTTTTTT. Its translation is CASSGGANTGELFF.

The sample holds a few counts of this clone. The chain uses TRBV7-9 and TRBJ1-5; 10 nucleotides align to TRBD1. V shed 4 bases and J 4 bases; nucleotides not matched to a gene: 7. Germline assignment: CDR1 SEHNR and CDR2 FQNEAQ (reference sequence). The CDR3 runs to 16 residues. The CDR3 DNA is TGTGCCAGCAGCTCCGCGTGGGACAGGGGTAATCAGCCCCAGCATTTT. Its translation is CASSSAWDRGNQPQHF. The complete variable domain, with remaining parts taken from reference TRBV7-9 and TRBJ1-5, reads DTGVSQNPRHKITKRGQNVTFRCDPISEHNRLYWYRQTLGQGPEFLTYFQNEAQLEKSRLLSDRFSAERPKGSFSTLEIQRTEQGDSAMYLCASSSAWDRGNQPQHFGDGTRLSIL.

The genes are TRBV5-6 and TRBJ2-5, with D unclear. Germline CDR1 and CDR2: SGHDT and YYEEEE. CDR3 length equals 14 residues. V was shortened by 4 bases and J by 6 bases, with 16 bases between the two germline ends. CDR3 amino acids: CASSIADRVQTQYF. The DNA for the CDR3 is TGTGCCAGCAGCATCGCCGACCGAGTACAGACCCAGTACTTC.

The chain has TRBV30 and TRBJ1-5, with a tentative D call TRBD1 (6 bases). Germline V CDR1 and CDR2: GTSNPN, SVGIG (reference sequence). This CDR3 has 15 residues. The V and J ends lost 2 bases and 0 bases respectively, with 11 bases between them. The CDR3, as DNA: TGTGCCTGGAGTCCCGGACAGAGTAGCAATCAGCCCCAGCATTTT. Its protein is CAWSPGQSSNQPQHF.

J is TRBJ2-5 and V is TRBV4-2; 9 nucleotides line up with TRBD2. CDR3 length: 15 amino acids. CDR1 is LGHNA and CDR2 is YNFKEQ in the germline V gene. The V gene end was trimmed by 0 bases and the J gene end by 1 base; junction bases not matched to a gene: 0. This CDR3 is CASSQERGGQETQYF. CDR3 sequence (DNA): TGTGCCAGCAGCCAAGAGCGGGGGGGCCAAGAGACCCAGTACTTC.